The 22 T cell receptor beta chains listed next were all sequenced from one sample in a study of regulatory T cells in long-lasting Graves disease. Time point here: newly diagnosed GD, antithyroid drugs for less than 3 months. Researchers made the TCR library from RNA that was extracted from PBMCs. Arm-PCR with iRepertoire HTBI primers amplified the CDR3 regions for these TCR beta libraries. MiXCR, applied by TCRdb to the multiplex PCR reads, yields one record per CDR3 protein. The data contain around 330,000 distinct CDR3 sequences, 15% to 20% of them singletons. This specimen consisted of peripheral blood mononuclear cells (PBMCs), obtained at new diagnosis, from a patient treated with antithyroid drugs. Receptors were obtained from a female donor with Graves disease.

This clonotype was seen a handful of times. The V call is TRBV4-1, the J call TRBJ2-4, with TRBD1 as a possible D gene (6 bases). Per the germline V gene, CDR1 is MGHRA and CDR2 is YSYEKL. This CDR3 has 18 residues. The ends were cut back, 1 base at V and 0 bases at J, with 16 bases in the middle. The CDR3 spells CASSQGVQGQIAKNIQYF. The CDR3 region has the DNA TGCGCCAGCAGCCAAGGGGTGCAGGGACAAATAGCCAAAAACATTCAGTACTTC.

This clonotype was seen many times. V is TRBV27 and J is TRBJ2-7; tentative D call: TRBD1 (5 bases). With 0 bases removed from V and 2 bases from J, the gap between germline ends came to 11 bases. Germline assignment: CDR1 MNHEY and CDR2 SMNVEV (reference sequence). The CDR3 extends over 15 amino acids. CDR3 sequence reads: CASSLSRGLTYEQYF. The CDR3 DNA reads TGTGCCAGCAGTTTATCAAGGGGCCTGACCTACGAGCAGTACTTC.

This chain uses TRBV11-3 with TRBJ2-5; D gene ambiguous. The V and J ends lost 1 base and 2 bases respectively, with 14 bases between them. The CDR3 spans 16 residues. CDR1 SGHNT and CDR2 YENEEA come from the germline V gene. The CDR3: CASSLGAREVQETQYF. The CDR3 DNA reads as TGTGCCAGCAGCTTAGGAGCTAGAGAAGTACAAGAGACCCAGTACTTC. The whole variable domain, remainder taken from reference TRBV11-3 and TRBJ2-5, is EAGVVQSPRYKIIEKKQPVAFWCNPISGHNTLYWYLQNLGQGPELLIRYENEEAVDDSQLPKDRFSAERLKGVDSTLKIQPAELGDSAVYLCASSLGAREVQETQYFGPGTRLLVL.

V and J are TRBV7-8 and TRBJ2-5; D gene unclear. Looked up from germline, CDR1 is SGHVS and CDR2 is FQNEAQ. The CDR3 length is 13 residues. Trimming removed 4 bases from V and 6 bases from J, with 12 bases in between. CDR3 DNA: TGTGCCAGCAGCTCAGGATTTAGGAAGACCCAGTACTTC. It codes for CASSSGFRKTQYF.

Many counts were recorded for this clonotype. CDR3 DNA sequence: TGTGCCAGCAGCACCTTGGGGGGGCTAGACAATGAGCAGTTCTTC. It is translated as CASSTLGGLDNEQFF. V gene TRBV5-8 combines with J gene TRBJ2-1, with a possible D match to TRBD2 (7 bases). CDR1 and CDR2 from the germline V gene are SGHTS and YDEGEE. This CDR3 is built from 15 residues. V was shortened by 4 bases and J by 5 bases, with 16 bases between the two germline ends.

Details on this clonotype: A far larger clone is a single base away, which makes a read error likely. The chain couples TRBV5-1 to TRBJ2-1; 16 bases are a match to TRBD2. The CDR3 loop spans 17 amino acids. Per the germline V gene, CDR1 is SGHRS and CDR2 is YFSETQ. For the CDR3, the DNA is TGTGCCAGCAGCTCGGGACTAGCGGGAGGGTACTACAATGAGCACTTCTTC. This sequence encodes CASSSGLAGGYYNEHFF.

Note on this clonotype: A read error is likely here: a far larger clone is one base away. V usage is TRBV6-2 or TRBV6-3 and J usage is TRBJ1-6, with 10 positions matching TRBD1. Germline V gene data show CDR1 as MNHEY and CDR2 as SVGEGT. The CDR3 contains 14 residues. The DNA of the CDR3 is TGTGCCATCAGGGACAGGGGATATAATTCACCCCCCCACTTT. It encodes CAIRDRGYNSPPHF.

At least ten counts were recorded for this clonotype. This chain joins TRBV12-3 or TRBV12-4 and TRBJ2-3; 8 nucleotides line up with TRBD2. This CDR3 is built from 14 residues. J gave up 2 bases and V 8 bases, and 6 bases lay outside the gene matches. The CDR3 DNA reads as TGTGCCAGCTCCAGCGGGAGTCTCACAGATACGCAGTATTTT. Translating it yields CASSSGSLTDTQYF.

The CDR3 sequence: CASSFLASGRVNTQYF. CDR3 DNA: TGTGCCAGTAGTTTCTTGGCTAGCGGGAGGGTGAATACGCAGTATTTT. The rearrangement uses TRBV19 and TRBJ2-3; TRBD2 agrees at 12 bases. There are 16 residues in the CDR3. Germline V gives CDR1 LNHDA, CDR2 SQIVND (reference sequence). The V segment lost 5 bases and the J segment 7 bases; nucleotides outside the gene matches: 10.

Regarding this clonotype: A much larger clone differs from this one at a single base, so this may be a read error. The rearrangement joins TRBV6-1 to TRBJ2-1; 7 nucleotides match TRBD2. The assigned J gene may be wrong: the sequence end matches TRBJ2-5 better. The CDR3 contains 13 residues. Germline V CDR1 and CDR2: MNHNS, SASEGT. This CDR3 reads CASRKRAGETQYF. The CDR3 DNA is TGTGCCAGCAGAAAGAGAGCGGGGGAGACCCAGTACTTC.

The CDR3 DNA is TGTGCCAGCAGCTTAGGCCCCCTAGCGGGATCGAACACCGGGGAGCTGTTTTTT. It specifies CASSLGPLAGSNTGELFF. The chain uses TRBV11-3 and TRBJ2-2; the match to TRBD2 covers 9 bases. Germline CDR1 reads SGHNT; CDR2 reads YENEEA. V shed 1 base and J 0 bases; nucleotides not matched to a gene: 6. The CDR3 spans 18 residues.

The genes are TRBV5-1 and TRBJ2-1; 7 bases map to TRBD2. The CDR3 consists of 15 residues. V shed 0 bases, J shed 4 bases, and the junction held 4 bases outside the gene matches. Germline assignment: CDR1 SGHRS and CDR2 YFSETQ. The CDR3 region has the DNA TGCGCCAGCAGCTTGGCTCTAGCGGTTTACAATGAGCAGTTCTTC. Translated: CASSLALAVYNEQFF.

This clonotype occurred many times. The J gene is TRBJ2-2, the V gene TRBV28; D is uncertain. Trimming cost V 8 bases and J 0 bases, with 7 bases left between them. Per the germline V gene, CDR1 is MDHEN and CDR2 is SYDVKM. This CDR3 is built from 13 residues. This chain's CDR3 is CASQLANTGELFF. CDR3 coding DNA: TGTGCCAGCCAGTTGGCGAACACCGGGGAGCTGTTTTTT.

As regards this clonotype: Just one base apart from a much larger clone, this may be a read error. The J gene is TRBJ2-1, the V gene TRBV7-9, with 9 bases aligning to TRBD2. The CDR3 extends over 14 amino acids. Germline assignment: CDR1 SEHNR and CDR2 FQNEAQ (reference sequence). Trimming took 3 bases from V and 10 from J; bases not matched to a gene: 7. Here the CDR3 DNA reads TGTGCCAGCAGCTTGCGGGAGGGGCCCTACGAGCAGTTCTTC. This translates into CASSLREGPYEQFF.

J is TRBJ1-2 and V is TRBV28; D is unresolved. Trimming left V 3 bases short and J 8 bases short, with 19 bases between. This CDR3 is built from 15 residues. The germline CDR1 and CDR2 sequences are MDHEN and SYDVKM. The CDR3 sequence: CASSFGWGQSKGYTF. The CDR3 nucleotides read TGTGCCAGCAGTTTTGGCTGGGGTCAGAGTAAAGGCTACACCTTC.

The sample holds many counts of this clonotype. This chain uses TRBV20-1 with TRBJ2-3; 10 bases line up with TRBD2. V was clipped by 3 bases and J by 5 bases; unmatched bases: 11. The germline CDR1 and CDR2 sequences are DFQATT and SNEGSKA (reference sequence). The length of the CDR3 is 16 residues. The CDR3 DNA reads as TGCAGTGCTAGTGTCGCCCTAGCGGGAGCAATAGATACGCAGTATTTT. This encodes CSASVALAGAIDTQYF.

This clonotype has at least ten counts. The CDR3, as DNA: TGTGCCAGCAGTGTTCTCCGGGACCCCCAAGAGACCCAGTACTTC. Translated: CASSVLRDPQETQYF. The chain combines TRBV12-3 or TRBV12-4 with TRBJ2-5, with D possibly called TRBD1 or TRBD2 (5 bases each). This CDR3 has 15 amino acids. V dropped 5 bases and J dropped 1 base, with 14 bases sitting between them.

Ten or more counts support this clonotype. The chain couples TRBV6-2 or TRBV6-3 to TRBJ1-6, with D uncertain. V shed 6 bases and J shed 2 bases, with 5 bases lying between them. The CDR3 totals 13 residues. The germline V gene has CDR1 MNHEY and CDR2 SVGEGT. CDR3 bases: TGTGCCAGCAGGGAAACCTATAATTCACCCCTCCACTTT. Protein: CASRETYNSPLHF.

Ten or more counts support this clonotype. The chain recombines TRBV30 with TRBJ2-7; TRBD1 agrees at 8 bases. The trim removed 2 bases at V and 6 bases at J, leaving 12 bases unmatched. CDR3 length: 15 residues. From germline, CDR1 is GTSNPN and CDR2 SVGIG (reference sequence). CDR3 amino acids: CAWSPRRGPGGEQYF. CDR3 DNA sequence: TGTGCCTGGAGTCCACGCAGGGGGCCCGGAGGCGAGCAGTACTTC.

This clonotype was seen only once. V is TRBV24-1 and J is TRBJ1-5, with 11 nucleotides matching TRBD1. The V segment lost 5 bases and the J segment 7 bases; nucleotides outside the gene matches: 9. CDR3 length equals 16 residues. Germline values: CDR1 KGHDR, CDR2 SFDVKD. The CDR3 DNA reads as TGTGCCACCAGTGGTGGACAGGGGGCGGTTGAACAGCCCCAGCATTTT. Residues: CATSGGQGAVEQPQHF.

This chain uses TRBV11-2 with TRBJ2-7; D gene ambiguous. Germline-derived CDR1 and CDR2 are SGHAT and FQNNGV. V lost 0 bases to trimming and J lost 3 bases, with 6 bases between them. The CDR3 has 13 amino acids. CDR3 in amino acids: CASSLDTLYEQYF. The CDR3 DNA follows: TGTGCCAGCAGCTTAGACACGCTCTACGAGCAGTACTTC.

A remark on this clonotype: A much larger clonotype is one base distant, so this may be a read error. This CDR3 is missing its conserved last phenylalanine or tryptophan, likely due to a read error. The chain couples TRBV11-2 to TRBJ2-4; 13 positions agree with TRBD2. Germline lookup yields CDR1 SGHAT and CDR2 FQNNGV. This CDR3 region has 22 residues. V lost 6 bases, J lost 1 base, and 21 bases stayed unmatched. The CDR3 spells CASSYVPALLAGGFSAKNIQYI. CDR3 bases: TGTGCCAGCAGTTATGTTCCGGCCTTACTAGCGGGAGGGTTTTCTGCCAAAAACATTCAGTACATC.